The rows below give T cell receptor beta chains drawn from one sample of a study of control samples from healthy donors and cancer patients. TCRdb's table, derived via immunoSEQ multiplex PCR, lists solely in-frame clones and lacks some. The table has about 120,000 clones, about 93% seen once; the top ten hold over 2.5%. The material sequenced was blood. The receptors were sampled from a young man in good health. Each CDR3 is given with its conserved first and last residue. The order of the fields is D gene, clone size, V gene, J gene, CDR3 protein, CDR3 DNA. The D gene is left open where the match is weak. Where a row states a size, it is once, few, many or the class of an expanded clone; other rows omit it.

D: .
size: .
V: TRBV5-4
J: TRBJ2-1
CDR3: CASSHWTEGSNEQFF
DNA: TGTGCCAGCAGCCACTGGACAGAAGGTAGCAATGAGCAGTTCTTC

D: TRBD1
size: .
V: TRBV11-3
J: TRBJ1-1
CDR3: CASSSSTGGTEAFF
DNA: TGTGCCAGCAGCTCTTCGACAGGGGGCACTGAAGCTTTCTTT

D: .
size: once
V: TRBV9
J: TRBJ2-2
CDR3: CASRAGNTGELFF
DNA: TGTGCCAGCCGGGCAGGGAACACCGGGGAGCTGTTTTTT

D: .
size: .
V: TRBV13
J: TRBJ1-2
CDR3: CASSTSLDRGSYGYTF
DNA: TGTGCCAGCAGCACCTCGCTGGACAGAGGCTCCTATGGCTACACCTTC

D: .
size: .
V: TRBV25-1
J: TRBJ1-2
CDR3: CASRDSRWDYGYTF
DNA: TGTGCCAGCAGGGACAGCCGATGGGACTATGGCTACACCTTC

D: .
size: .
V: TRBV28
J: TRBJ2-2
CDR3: CASSRLSTGELFF
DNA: TGTGCCAGCAGTCGCCTAAGTACCGGGGAGCTGTTTTTT

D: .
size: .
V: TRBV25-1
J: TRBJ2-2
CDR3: CASSDRYTGELFF
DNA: TGTGCCAGCAGTGACAGGTACACCGGGGAGCTGTTTTTT

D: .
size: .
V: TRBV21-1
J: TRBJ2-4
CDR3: CASSKGGCWEAKNIQYF
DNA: TGTGCCAGCAGCAAAGGAGGTTGTTGGGAAGCCAAAAACATTCAGTACTTC

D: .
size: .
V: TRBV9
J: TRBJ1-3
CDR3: CASSVRGGNTIYF
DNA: TGTGCCAGCAGCGTCCGAGGTGGAAACACCATATATTTT

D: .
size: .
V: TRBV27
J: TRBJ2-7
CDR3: CASSLGQGVYPYEQYF
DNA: TGTGCCAGCAGCCTAGGCCAGGGCGTATATCCCTACGAGCAGTACTTC

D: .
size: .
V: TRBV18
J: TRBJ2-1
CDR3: CASSPQKGGEQFF
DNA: TGTGCCAGCTCACCACAAAAGGGAGGTGAGCAGTTCTTC

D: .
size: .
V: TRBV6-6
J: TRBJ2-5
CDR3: CASSSPSGGTQYF
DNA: TGTGCCAGCAGTTCGCCCTCCGGCGGGACCCAGTACTTC

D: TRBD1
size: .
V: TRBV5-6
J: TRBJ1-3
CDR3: CASSFPTGVGNTIYF
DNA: TGTGCCAGCAGCTTCCCAACAGGGGTCGGCAACACCATATATTTT

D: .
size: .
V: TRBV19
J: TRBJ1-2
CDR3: CAAGEATASFGYTF
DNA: TGTGCCGCAGGTGAGGCTACCGCGAGCTTTGGCTACACCTTC

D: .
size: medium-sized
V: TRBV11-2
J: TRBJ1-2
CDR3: CASALRGGDYGYTF
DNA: TGTGCCAGCGCCCTGAGGGGGGGCGACTATGGCTACACCTTC

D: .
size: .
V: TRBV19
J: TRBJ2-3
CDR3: CASSIIDEGDTQYF
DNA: TGTGCCAGTAGTATCATCGACGAGGGAGATACGCAGTATTTT

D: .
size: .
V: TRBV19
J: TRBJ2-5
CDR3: CASRGGNGETQYF
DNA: TGTGCCAGTAGAGGGGGAAATGGAGAGACCCAGTACTTC

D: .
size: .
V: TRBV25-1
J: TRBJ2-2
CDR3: CASSAPRFGNTGELFF
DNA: TGTGCCAGCAGTGCCCCTAGGTTTGGGAACACCGGGGAGCTGTTTTTT

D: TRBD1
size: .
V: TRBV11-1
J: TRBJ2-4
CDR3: CASSTRQGAPNIQYF
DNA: TGTGCCAGCAGCACGCGACAGGGGGCGCCGAACATTCAGTACTTC

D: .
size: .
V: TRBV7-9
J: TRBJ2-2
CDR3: CASSLSGQGTGELFF
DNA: TGTGCCAGCTCGCTATCGGGACAAGGCACCGGGGAGCTGTTTTTT

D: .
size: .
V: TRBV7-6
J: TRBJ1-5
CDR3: CASSLAEDQPQHF
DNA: TGTGCCAGCAGCTTAGCTGAGGATCAGCCCCAGCATTTT

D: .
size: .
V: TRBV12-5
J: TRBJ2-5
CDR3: CASGFAVGETQYF
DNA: TGTGCTAGTGGTTTTGCAGTTGGAGAGACCCAGTACTTC

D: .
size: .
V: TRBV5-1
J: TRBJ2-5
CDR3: CASSILGSETQYF
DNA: TGCGCCAGCAGCATCCTAGGGTCGGAGACCCAGTACTTC

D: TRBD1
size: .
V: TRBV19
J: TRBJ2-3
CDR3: CASSNRQGSTDTQYF
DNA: TGTGCCAGTAGTAACCGACAGGGGAGCACAGATACGCAGTATTTT

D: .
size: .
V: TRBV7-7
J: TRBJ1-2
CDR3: CASSSPGAGKYYGYTF
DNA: TGTGCCAGCAGCTCCCCCGGGGCAGGGAAATACTATGGCTACACCTTC

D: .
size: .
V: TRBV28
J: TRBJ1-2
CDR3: CASSFRRNYGYTF
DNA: TGTGCCAGCAGTTTTCGCAGAAACTATGGCTACACCTTC

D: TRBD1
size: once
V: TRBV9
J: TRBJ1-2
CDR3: CASSSTGAYGYTF
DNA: TGTGCCAGCAGTTCAACAGGGGCCTATGGCTACACCTTC

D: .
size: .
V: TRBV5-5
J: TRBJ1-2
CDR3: CASSRRGAGVGYGYTF
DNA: TGTGCCAGCAGCCGGAGGGGGGCAGGGGTTGGCTATGGCTACACCTTC

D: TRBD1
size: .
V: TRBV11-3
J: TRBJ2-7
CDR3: CASSPRTGPGEQYF
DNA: TGTGCCAGCAGCCCCAGGACAGGGCCCGGCGAGCAGTACTTC

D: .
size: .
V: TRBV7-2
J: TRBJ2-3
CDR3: CASSLVPPDTQYF
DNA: TGTGCCAGCAGCTTAGTGCCGCCAGATACGCAGTATTTT

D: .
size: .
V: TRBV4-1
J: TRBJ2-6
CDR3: CASSHPTGTIGNSGANVLTF
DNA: TGCGCCAGCAGCCACCCGACAGGCACGATCGGGAACTCTGGGGCCAACGTCCTGACTTTC

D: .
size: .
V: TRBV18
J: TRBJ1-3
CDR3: CASSSSGHSGNTIYF
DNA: TGTGCCAGCTCCTCCTCCGGGCACTCTGGAAACACCATATATTTT

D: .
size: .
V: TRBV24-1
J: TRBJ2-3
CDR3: CATSDPRTVSTDTQYF
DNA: TGTGCCACCAGTGATCCTAGGACAGTTAGCACAGATACGCAGTATTTT

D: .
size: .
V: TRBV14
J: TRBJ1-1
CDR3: CASSPLVAGYLRYEAFF
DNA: TGTGCCAGCAGCCCCCTTGTCGCGGGGTATCTCCGGTATGAAGCTTTCTTT

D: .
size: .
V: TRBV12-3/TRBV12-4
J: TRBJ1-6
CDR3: CASTTGGNSPLHF
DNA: TGTGCCAGCACCACGGGAGGTAATTCACCCCTCCACTTT

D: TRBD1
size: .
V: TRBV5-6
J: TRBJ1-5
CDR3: CASSGGTGNQPQHF
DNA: TGTGCCAGCAGCGGGGGGACAGGGAATCAGCCCCAGCATTTT

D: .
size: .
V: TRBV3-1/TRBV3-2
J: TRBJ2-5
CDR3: CASSLGPQETQYF
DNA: TGTGCCAGCAGCCTTGGACCCCAAGAGACCCAGTACTTC

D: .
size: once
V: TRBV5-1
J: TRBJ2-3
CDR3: CASSLRGQGPDTQYF
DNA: TGCGCCAGCAGCCTCCGCGGGCAGGGTCCAGATACGCAGTATTTT

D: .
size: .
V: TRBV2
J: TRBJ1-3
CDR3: CASSGRAGLGNTIYF
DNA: TGTGCCAGCAGTGGTCGGGCGGGACTTGGAAACACCATATATTTT

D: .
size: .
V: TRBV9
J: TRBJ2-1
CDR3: CASSSRENGIEQFF
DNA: TGTGCCAGCAGCTCCCGGGAGAATGGGATTGAGCAGTTCTTC

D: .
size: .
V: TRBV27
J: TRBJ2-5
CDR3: CASSFRTGRWETQYF
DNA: TGTGCCAGCAGCTTCCGGACGGGGAGGTGGGAGACCCAGTACTTC

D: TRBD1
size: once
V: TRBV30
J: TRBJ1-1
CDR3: CAWSGTGRTEAFF
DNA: TGTGCCTGGAGCGGGACAGGGCGAACTGAAGCTTTCTTT

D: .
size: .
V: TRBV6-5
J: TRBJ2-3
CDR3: CASSFPGGDTQYF
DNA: TGTGCCAGCAGTTTCCCCGGTGGAGATACGCAGTATTTT

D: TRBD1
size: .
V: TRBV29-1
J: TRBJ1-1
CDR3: CSSHRGRNTEAFF
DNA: TGCAGCTCGCACAGGGGGAGAAACACTGAAGCTTTCTTT

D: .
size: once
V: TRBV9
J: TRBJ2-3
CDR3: CASSVEPSTDTQYF
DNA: TGTGCCAGCAGCGTGGAACCTAGCACAGATACGCAGTATTTT

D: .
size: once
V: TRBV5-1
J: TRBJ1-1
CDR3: CASSLRGTEAFF
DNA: TGCGCCAGCAGCTTGAGGGGGACTGAAGCTTTCTTT

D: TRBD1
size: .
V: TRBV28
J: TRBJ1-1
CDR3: CASSFPWTGSFPEAFF
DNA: TGTGCCAGCAGTTTCCCCTGGACAGGGTCGTTTCCTGAAGCTTTCTTT

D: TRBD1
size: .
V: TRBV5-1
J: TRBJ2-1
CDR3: CASSLADRDGNEQFF
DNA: TGCGCCAGCAGCTTGGCCGACAGGGACGGCAATGAGCAGTTCTTC

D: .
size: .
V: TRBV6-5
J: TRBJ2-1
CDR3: CASRLSGLNYNEQFF
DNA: TGTGCCAGCAGACTTTCGGGACTCAACTACAATGAGCAGTTCTTC

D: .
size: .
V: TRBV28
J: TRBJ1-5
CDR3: CASTTGSEGFQPQHF
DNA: TGTGCCAGCACTACAGGTTCCGAGGGGTTCCAGCCCCAGCATTTT

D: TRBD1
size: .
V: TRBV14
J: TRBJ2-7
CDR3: CASSQRQGPYEQYF
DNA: TGTGCCAGCAGCCAACGACAGGGGCCCTACGAGCAGTACTTC

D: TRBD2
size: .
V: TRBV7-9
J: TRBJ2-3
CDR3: CASSYRGGAVSADTQYF
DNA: TGTGCCAGCAGCTACCGCGGGGGGGCCGTATCTGCAGATACGCAGTATTTT

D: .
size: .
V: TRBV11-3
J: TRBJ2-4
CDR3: CASSIQGAKNIQYF
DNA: TGTGCCAGCAGCATACAGGGAGCCAAAAACATTCAGTACTTC

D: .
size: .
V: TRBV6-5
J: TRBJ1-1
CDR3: CASIPPWGDRTEAFF
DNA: TGTGCCAGCATCCCACCTTGGGGCGATAGAACTGAAGCTTTCTTT

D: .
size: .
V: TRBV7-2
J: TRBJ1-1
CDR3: CASSLDRVGEAFF
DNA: TGTGCCAGCAGCTTAGACAGGGTTGGTGAAGCTTTCTTT